A single sample gave rise to the 29 T cell receptor beta chains below, sequenced in a study of radiotherapy plus CTLA-4 blockade in lung cancer (dated by TCRdb to the late 2010s). Libraries were constructed by the immunoSEQ multiplex PCR assay. TCRdb re-hosts the immuneACCESS table, in-frame sequences only. Its copies lack some clones; in the studies checked, an unresolved V gene accounts for under half of them, and the cause for the rest is not known. Recorded for this sample are 90,000 to 130,000 clones; roughly 80% of them occurred a single time. The ten largest account for roughly 3.1% of the sample. The starting material was peripheral blood, obtained from a patient treated with radiotherapy plus ipilimumab. The receptor source for this set is a human donor with non-small cell lung cancer that progressed on radiotherapy plus ipilimumab. Some clones in this sample may be carry-over from other donors' samples.

The chain employs TRBV7-9 and TRBJ2-1, with 11 bases fitting TRBD2. CDR3 length: 16 residues. V lost 5 bases, J lost 2 bases, and 5 bases stayed unmatched. Per the germline V gene, CDR1 is SEHNR and CDR2 is FQNEAQ (reference sequence). DNA of the CDR3: TGTGCCAGCAGCCTGCTAGCGGGGGGACCCTACAATGAGCAGTTCTTC. Translation gives CASSLLAGGPYNEQFF.

The chain joins TRBV5-1 to TRBJ2-2, with TRBD1 as a possible D gene (5 bases). The CDR3 totals 14 residues. Trimming pared 1 base from V and 2 bases from J, leaving 6 bases between. Germline V CDR1 and CDR2: SGHRS, YFSETQ. This chain's CDR3 is CASSLQGNTGELFF. The DNA of the CDR3 is TGCGCCAGCAGCTTGCAGGGCAACACCGGGGAGCTGTTTTTT.

The chain uses TRBV5-1 and TRBJ1-6; 8 bases are shared with TRBD1. V was pared by 4 bases and J by 3 bases, with 9 bases of the junction left unmatched. Looked up from germline, CDR1 is SGHRS and CDR2 is YFSETQ. The CDR3 sequence is 17 residues long. Written as DNA, the CDR3 is TGCGCCAGCAGCAAGACACGGACAGGGAGCTATAATTCACCCCTCCACTTT. Amino acid sequence: CASSKTRTGSYNSPLHF. The full variable domain, rest sourced from reference TRBV5-1 and TRBJ1-6, is KAGVTQTPRYLIKTRGQQVTLSCSPISGHRSVSWYQQTPGQGLQFLFEYFSETQRNKGNFPGRFSGRQFSNSRSEMNVSTLELGDSALYLCASSKTRTGSYNSPLHFGNGTRLTVT.

This clone was seen a few times. V usage is TRBV9 and J usage is TRBJ2-5; 9 bases agree with TRBD2. Germline CDR1 reads SGDLS; CDR2 reads YYNGEE. The CDR3 covers 17 residues. After removal of 0 bases from V and 2 bases from J, the junction contained 8 bases not matched to a gene. CDR3 region: CASSVGGRSGGQETQYF. The CDR3 bases are TGTGCCAGCAGCGTAGGTGGTAGGAGCGGGGGGCAAGAGACCCAGTACTTC.

The chain couples TRBV7-2 to TRBJ2-5; D not resolved. The V gene's germline CDR1 is SGHTA and CDR2 FQGNSA. V dropped 4 bases and J dropped 2 bases, with 8 bases sitting between them. The CDR3 covers 13 residues. The CDR3 sequence is CASSSTAQETQYF. In nucleotides, the CDR3 is TGTGCCAGCAGCTCTACAGCTCAAGAGACCCAGTACTTC.

The genes are TRBV10-3 and TRBJ1-5; D perhaps matches TRBD1 (6 bases). The CDR3 sequence is 15 residues long. Trimming pared 4 bases from V and 4 bases from J, leaving 14 bases between. Per germline, CDR1 ENHRY and CDR2 SYGVKD. This chain's CDR3 is CAISGGIQGNQPQHF. CDR3 sequence (DNA): TGTGCCATCAGTGGGGGGATACAGGGTAATCAGCCCCAGCATTTT.

This sequence joins TRBV5-1 and TRBJ2-7; D is ambiguous. Germline CDR1 is SGHRS and CDR2 is YFSETQ. Trimming cost V 4 bases and J 2 bases, with 7 bases left between them. CDR3 length: 12 amino acids. In nucleotides, the CDR3 is TGCGCCAGCAGCACCCCCCCCTACGAGCAGTACTTC. Translated, it gives CASSTPPYEQYF. The complete variable domain, with remaining parts taken from reference TRBV5-1 and TRBJ2-7, reads KAGVTQTPRYLIKTRGQQVTLSCSPISGHRSVSWYQQTPGQGLQFLFEYFSETQRNKGNFPGRFSGRQFSNSRSEMNVSTLELGDSALYLCASSTPPYEQYFGPGTRLTVT.

The chain employs TRBV7-2 and TRBJ2-6; 9 nucleotides match TRBD1. The germline gives CDR1 SGHTA, CDR2 FQGNSA. The CDR3 is made up of 15 amino acids. J gave up 1 base and V 10 bases, and 5 bases lay outside the gene matches. CDR3 sequence reads: CATGTGTSGANVLTF. CDR3 nucleotides: TGTGCCACCGGGACAGGGACTTCTGGGGCCAACGTCCTGACTTTC.

The rearrangement uses TRBV10-3 and TRBJ2-3; a weak D match, TRBD2 (6 bases). The CDR3 runs 14 residues. CDR1 is ENHRY, CDR2 SYGVKD, per germline. V was trimmed by 10 bases and J by 6 bases, leaving 20 bases between them. The CDR3 region is CATTGTGNWDTQYF. The CDR3 nucleotides are TGTGCCACCACCGGGACTGGGAATTGGGATACGCAGTATTTT.

V and J are TRBV2 and TRBJ1-2; a weak D match, TRBD1 (6 bases). CDR1 is SNHLY and CDR2 is FYNNEI in the germline V gene. V shed 9 bases and J shed 8 bases, with 16 bases lying between them. CDR3 length equals 12 residues. CDR3 coding DNA: TGTGCCAGGACAGGAAAATCTAGGGGCTACACCTTC. It is translated as CARTGKSRGYTF.

This sequence joins TRBV5-4 and TRBJ1-2, with unresolved D. The CDR3 sequence is 15 residues long. Trimming removed 5 bases from V and 5 bases from J, with 19 bases in between. Germline lookup yields CDR1 SGHNT and CDR2 YYREEE (reference sequence). This CDR3 reads CASRSADGSTYGYTF. CDR3 nucleotides: TGTGCCAGCAGGTCAGCGGACGGTTCAACATATGGCTACACCTTC.

The chain employs TRBV28 and TRBJ2-7; 10 bases align to TRBD1. Germline CDR1 and CDR2: MDHEN and SYDVKM. The CDR3 is made up of 14 amino acids. The V gene end was trimmed by 7 bases and the J gene end by 5 bases; junction bases not matched to a gene: 8. CDR3 in amino acids: CASILRDRGDEQYF. CDR3 nucleotides: TGTGCCAGCATCCTCCGGGACAGGGGTGACGAGCAGTACTTC. The whole variable domain, filled in from reference TRBV28 and TRBJ2-7, reads DVKVTQSSRYLVKRTGEKVFLECVQDMDHENMFWYRQDPGLGLRLIYFSYDVKMKEKGDIPEGYSVSREKKERFSLILESASTNQTSMYLCASILRDRGDEQYFGPGTRLTVT.

As for this clone: Other nucleotide sequences in the sample specify the same CDR3. The chain carries TRBV18 and TRBJ1-1, with D tentatively TRBD1 (5 bases). Looked up from germline, CDR1 is KGHSH and CDR2 is LQKENI. Trimming left V 3 bases short and J 3 bases short, with 14 bases between. The CDR3 sequence is 15 residues long. The chain's CDR3 is CASSPQLGGDTEAFF. The CDR3 nucleotides read TGTGCCAGCTCACCGCAACTGGGGGGGGACACTGAAGCTTTCTTT.

The rearrangement uses TRBV19 and TRBJ1-1; 8 bases agree with TRBD1. The CDR3 is 16 amino acids. J lost 0 bases, V lost 2 bases, and 5 bases had no gene match. Germline V gene sequence: CDR1 LNHDA, CDR2 SQIVND (reference sequence). The chain's CDR3 is CASSIPRTGMNTEAFF. For the CDR3, the DNA is TGTGCCAGTAGTATACCCCGGACAGGGATGAACACTGAAGCTTTCTTT.

This chain connects TRBV4-1 to TRBJ2-5; D is uncertain. The germline V gene has CDR1 MGHRA and CDR2 YSYEKL. The CDR3 consists of 14 residues. Trimming cost V 0 bases and J 2 bases, with 7 bases left between them. In DNA form, the CDR3 reads TGCGCCAGCAGCCAAGAGAAGCTTCAAGAGACCCAGTACTTC. This gives the protein CASSQEKLQETQYF.

Here the CDR3 DNA reads TGTGCCAGCAGCTTAGTGGGGGGAGGGGGCAGTATGAAGCAGTACTTC. Residues: CASSLVGGGGSMKQYF. The chain joins TRBV7-2 to TRBJ2-7; D is perhaps TRBD1 or TRBD2 (7 bases each). The V and J ends lost 1 base and 8 bases respectively, with 21 bases between them. The CDR3 runs 16 residues. Per the germline V gene, CDR1 is SGHTA and CDR2 is FQGNSA.

This rearrangement joins TRBV7-3 to TRBJ1-1; 9 bases map to TRBD1. This CDR3 spans 15 amino acids. The germline V gene has CDR1 SGHTA and CDR2 FQGTGA. V lost 5 bases, J lost 1 base, and 5 bases stayed unmatched. CDR3 sequence (DNA): TGTGCCAGCAGCCCTACAGGGGGCGGGAACACTGAAGCTTTCTTT. Its translation is CASSPTGGGNTEAFF. The variable domain in full, completed from reference TRBV7-3 and TRBJ1-1, reads GAGVSQTPSNKVTEKGKYVELRCDPISGHTALYWYRQSLGQGPEFLIYFQGTGAADDSGLPNDRFFAVRPEGSVSTLKIQRTERGDSAVYLCASSPTGGGNTEAFFGQGTRLTVV.

This clone was counted between two and nine times. The V gene is TRBV7-2, the J gene TRBJ1-6; D is possibly TRBD1 (5 bases). The CDR3 covers 15 residues. V shed 1 base and J shed 7 bases, with 11 bases lying between them. Germline assignment: CDR1 SGHTA and CDR2 FQGNSA. CDR3 amino acids: CASSLGGAANSPLHF. CDR3 nucleotide sequence: TGTGCCAGCAGCTTAGGAGGGGCGGCAAATTCACCCCTCCACTTT. Full variable domain (outside the CDR3, taken from reference TRBV7-2 and TRBJ1-6): GAGVSQSPSNKVTEKGKDVELRCDPISGHTALYWYRQSLGQGLEFLIYFQGNSAPDKSGLPSDRFSAERTGGSVSTLTIQRTQQEDSAVYLCASSLGGAANSPLHFGNGTRLTVT.

This chain connects TRBV29-1 to TRBJ1-3, with D maybe TRBD1 (5 bases). The CDR3 loop spans 14 amino acids. V was clipped by 4 bases and J by 0 bases, with 10 bases between them. Germline CDR1 and CDR2: SQVTM and ANQGSEA. Here the CDR3 DNA reads TGCAGCGTTGGTGGACAACACTCTGGAAACACCATATATTTT. Residues: CSVGGQHSGNTIYF. Looking up the rest from reference TRBV29-1 and TRBJ1-3 gives the full variable domain: SAVISQKPSRDICQRGTSLTIQCQVDSQVTMMFWYRQQPGQSLTLIATANQGSEATYESGFVIDKFPISRPNLTFSTLTVSNMSPEDSSIYLCSVGGQHSGNTIYFGEGSWLTVV.

This rearrangement joins TRBV7-2 to TRBJ2-7; 9 bases are a match to TRBD1. This CDR3 is 14 amino acids long. Germline V gene sequence: CDR1 SGHTA, CDR2 FQGNSA. J was trimmed by 4 bases and V by 5 bases; bases with no gene match: 6. CDR3 sequence reads: CASSPQGASYEQYF. For the CDR3, the DNA is TGTGCCAGCAGCCCACAGGGGGCGTCGTACGAGCAGTACTTC.

The chain couples TRBV19 to TRBJ1-5; D possibly corresponds to TRBD1 (6 bases). Germline V gives CDR1 LNHDA, CDR2 SQIVND (reference sequence). Trimming took 6 bases from V and 6 from J, leaving 18 bases between them. This CDR3 region has 15 residues. The CDR3 here is CASRTQGSRTQPQHF. The CDR3 nucleotides read TGTGCCAGTAGAACACAGGGATCTCGGACTCAGCCCCAGCATTTT.

V gene TRBV5-5 combines with J gene TRBJ2-7; the match to TRBD2 covers 11 bases. In germline, CDR1 is SGHKS, CDR2 YYEKEE (reference sequence). This CDR3 contains 17 residues. V shed 0 bases, J shed 3 bases, and the junction held 8 bases outside the gene matches. The CDR3 bases are TGTGCCAGCAGCTTGGGACTAGCGGGGAACAATTTCTACGAGCAGTACTTC. Encoded protein: CASSLGLAGNNFYEQYF. Full variable domain (rest looked up from reference TRBV5-5 and TRBJ2-7): DAGVTQSPTHLIKTRGQQVTLRCSPISGHKSVSWYQQVLGQGPQFIFQYYEKEERGRGNFPDRFSARQFPNYSSELNVNALLLGDSALYLCASSLGLAGNNFYEQYFGPGTRLTVT.

This clone appeared a few times. The chain recombines TRBV28 with TRBJ1-2, with 11 bases matching TRBD1. Germline values: CDR1 MDHEN, CDR2 SYDVKM. The V segment lost 6 bases and the J segment 5 bases; nucleotides outside the gene matches: 5. The CDR3 extends over 14 amino acids. CDR3 amino acids: CASRDRGQYYGYTF. CDR3 coding DNA: TGTGCCAGCAGGGACAGGGGGCAATATTATGGCTACACCTTC.

The V gene is TRBV27, the J gene TRBJ1-2; a possible D gene is TRBD1 (5 bases). Germline loops: CDR1 MNHEY, CDR2 SMNVEV (reference sequence). Trimming took 4 bases from V and 11 from J, leaving 14 bases between them. The CDR3 runs to 12 residues. CDR3 residues: CASSSGTRVYTF. The CDR3 DNA sequence: TGTGCCAGCAGTTCAGGGACTCGCGTGTACACCTTC.

The chain uses TRBV11-2 and TRBJ1-1; perhaps TRBD1 as D (6 bases). Trimming took off 5 bases at V and 4 bases at J, with 11 bases between the two ends. This CDR3 spans 13 amino acids. Germline CDR1 reads SGHAT; CDR2 reads FQNNGV. In nucleotides, the CDR3 is TGTGCCAGCAGCCTACAGGGTTCCACTGAAGCTTTCTTT. Amino acids: CASSLQGSTEAFF.

CDR3 in DNA: TGTGCCAGCTCACAGGGACAGGGGACTGCTAACTATGGCTACACCTTC. Translated: CASSQGQGTANYGYTF. This chain connects TRBV18 to TRBJ1-2; 10 positions match TRBD1. The CDR3 covers 16 residues. Trimming cost V 4 bases and J 0 bases; bases outside gene matches: 5. Germline CDR1 reads KGHSH; CDR2 reads LQKENI.

The J gene is TRBJ1-6, the V gene TRBV11-2, with no clear D. The germline gives CDR1 SGHAT, CDR2 FQNNGV. V dropped 8 bases and J dropped 8 bases, with 13 bases sitting between them. The CDR3 contains 13 residues. CDR3 coding DNA: TGTGCCAGCCGCCTGGAATCCGATTCACCCCTCCACTTT. Amino acids: CASRLESDSPLHF.

The rearrangement links TRBV6-6 to TRBJ1-1; no clear D gene. The CDR3 sequence is 12 residues long. With 2 bases removed from V and 6 bases from J, the gap between germline ends came to 7 bases. The germline V gene encodes CDR1 MNHNY and CDR2 SVGAGI (reference sequence). DNA for the CDR3: TGTGCCAGCAGTTACCTCCAGGCTGAAGCTTTCTTT. Amino acids: CASSYLQAEAFF.

This chain links TRBV2 with TRBJ2-5, with D possibly being TRBD2 (5 bases). Deletions cut 6 bases from V and 0 bases from J, with 11 bases between. Germline CDR1 and CDR2: SNHLY and FYNNEI. This CDR3 comprises 14 residues. The CDR3 region has the DNA TGTGCCAGCAGGAAAACTAGGAACCAAGAGACCCAGTACTTC. This translates into CASRKTRNQETQYF.